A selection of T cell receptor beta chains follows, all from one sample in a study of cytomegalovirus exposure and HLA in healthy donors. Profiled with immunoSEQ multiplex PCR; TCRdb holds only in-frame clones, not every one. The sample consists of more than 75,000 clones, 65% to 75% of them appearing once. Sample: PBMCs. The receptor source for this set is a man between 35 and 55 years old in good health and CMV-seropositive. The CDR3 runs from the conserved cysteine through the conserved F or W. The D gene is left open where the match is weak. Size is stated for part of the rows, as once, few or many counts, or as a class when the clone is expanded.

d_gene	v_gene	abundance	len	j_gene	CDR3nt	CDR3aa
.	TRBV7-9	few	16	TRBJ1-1	TGTGCCAGCAGCCCTGGGGGGGGAGGGCAGAACACTGAAGCTTTCTTT	CASSPGGGGQNTEAFF
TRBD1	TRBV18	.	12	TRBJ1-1	TGTGCCAGCTCGGGACAGGGCCCTAAAACTTTCTTT	CASSGQGPKTFF
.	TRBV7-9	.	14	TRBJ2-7	TGTGCCAGCAGCTTTAGCGGACGAACCAGCGAGCAGTACTTC	CASSFSGRTSEQYF
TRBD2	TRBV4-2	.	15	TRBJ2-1	TGTGCCAGCAGCCGCGGGGGAAGGTCCTACAATGAGCAGTTCTTC	CASSRGGRSYNEQFF
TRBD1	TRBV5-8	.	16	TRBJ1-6	TGTGCCAGCATCCTCTCCCGGGACAGGGGCAAAGCGGCCCTCCACTTT	CASILSRDRGKAALHF
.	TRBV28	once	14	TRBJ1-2	TGTGCCAGCAGTCGAGATCAGGGAGGTTATGGCTACACCTTC	CASSRDQGGYGYTF
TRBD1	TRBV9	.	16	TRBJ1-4	TGTGCCAGCGGACAGGGCAGGGCCCCAACTAATGAAAAACTGTTTTTT	CASGQGRAPTNEKLFF
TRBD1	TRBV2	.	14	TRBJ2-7	TGTGCCAGCAGTGCGGGGACAGGGGCCTACGAGCAGTACTTC	CASSAGTGAYEQYF
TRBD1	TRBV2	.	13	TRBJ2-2	TGTGCCAGCAGGTACAGGGGGACCGGGGAGCTGTTTTTT	CASRYRGTGELFF
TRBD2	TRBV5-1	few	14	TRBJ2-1	TGCGCCAGCTGCGGAACTAGCGGGGACAATGAGCAGTTCTTC	CASCGTSGDNEQFF
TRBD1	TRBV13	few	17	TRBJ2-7	TGTGCCAGCAGCTTCTTATACAGGGGGCGAATCTCCTACGAGCAGTACTTC	CASSFLYRGRISYEQYF
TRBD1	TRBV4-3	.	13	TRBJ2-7	TGCGCCAGTAGCCGGACAGGCGTAAACGAGCAGTACTTC	CASSRTGVNEQYF
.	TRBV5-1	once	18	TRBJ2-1	TGCGCCAGCAGCTTGGCACCAAGGACCAGGGGTAACCACAATGAGCAGTTCTTC	CASSLAPRTRGNHNEQFF
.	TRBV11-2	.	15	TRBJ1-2	TGTGCCAGCAGCTTGTTGACGGGGTGGAACTATGGCTACACCTTC	CASSLLTGWNYGYTF
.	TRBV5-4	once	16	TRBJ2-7	TGTGCCAGCAGCTTTTCCTCCCGTAGAAGCTCCTACGAGCAGTACTTC	CASSFSSRRSSYEQYF
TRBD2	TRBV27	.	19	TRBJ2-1	TGTGCCAGCAGTTTTTTAGACCTTGGACTAGCGGGAAGGGGGAATGAGCAGTTCTTC	CASSFLDLGLAGRGNEQFF
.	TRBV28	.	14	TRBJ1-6	TGTGCCAGCAGTTTATCGGCAGGTTCCCTACCCCTCCACTTT	CASSLSAGSLPLHF
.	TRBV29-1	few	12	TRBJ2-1	TGCAGCGTCGACAGGAAATCGAATGAGCAGTTCTTC	CSVDRKSNEQFF
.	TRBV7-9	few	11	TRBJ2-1	TGTGCCAGCAGCTTAGGGGGGCACCAGGTCTTC	CASSLGGHQVF
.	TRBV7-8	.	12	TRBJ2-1	TGTGCCAGCAGCTTAAGGGGGGGCCCGCAGTTCTTC	CASSLRGGPQFF
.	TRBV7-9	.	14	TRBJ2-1	TGTGCCAGCAGCTTAGGGCAGGGTGGAAGTGAGCAGTTCTTC	CASSLGQGGSEQFF
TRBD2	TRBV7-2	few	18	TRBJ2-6	TGTGCCAGCAGACAGCGGGACGGGGGATGGAATGGGGCCAACGTCCTGACTTTC	CASRQRDGGWNGANVLTF
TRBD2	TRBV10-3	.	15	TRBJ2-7	TGTGCCACCGAAAGAGAACTAGCGGGCGATTACGAGCAGTACTTC	CATERELAGDYEQYF
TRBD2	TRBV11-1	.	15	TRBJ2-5	TGTGCCAGCAGCTTATGGCGCGGGAGTAGCGAGACCCAGTACTTC	CASSLWRGSSETQYF
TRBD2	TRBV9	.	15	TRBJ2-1	TGTGCCAGCAGCGTAGGTTCTAGCGGAATCAATGAGCAGTTCTTC	CASSVGSSGINEQFF
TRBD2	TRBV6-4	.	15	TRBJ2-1	TGTGCCAGCAGTGACACTAGCGGGGGGGCCAATGAGCAGTTCTTC	CASSDTSGGANEQFF
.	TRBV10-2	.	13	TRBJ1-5	TGCGCCAGCAGTGAGTCGAATTTAGCGCCCCAGCATTTT	CASSESNLAPQHF
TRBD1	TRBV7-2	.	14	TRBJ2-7	TGTGCCAGCAGCTACGGGACAGGGGGAAGGGAGCAGTACTTC	CASSYGTGGREQYF
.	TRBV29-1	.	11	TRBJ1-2	TGCAGCGTTGACGGGGGGGAAGGCTACACCTTC	CSVDGGEGYTF
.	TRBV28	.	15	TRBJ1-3	TGTGCCAGCAGTGCAACAGGGCTCTCTGGAAACACCATATATTTT	CASSATGLSGNTIYF
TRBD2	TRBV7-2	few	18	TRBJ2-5	TGTGCCAGCAGCTCCTTCCGACTAGCGGAGAGGTTACAAGGGACCCAGTACTTC	CASSSFRLAERLQGTQYF
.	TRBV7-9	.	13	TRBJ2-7	TGTGCCAGCAGCCCCGGACAGACCTACGAGCAGTACTTC	CASSPGQTYEQYF
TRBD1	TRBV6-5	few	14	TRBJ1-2	TGTGCCAGCAGTTACGGGACAGGCATTTATGGCTACACCTTC	CASSYGTGIYGYTF
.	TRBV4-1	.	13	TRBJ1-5	TGCGCCAGCAGCCAAGATTACAATCAGCCCCAGCATTTT	CASSQDYNQPQHF
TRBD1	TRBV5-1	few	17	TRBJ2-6	TGCGCCAGCAGCTCCGGGACAGCCCACTCTGGGGCCAACGTCCTGACTTTC	CASSSGTAHSGANVLTF
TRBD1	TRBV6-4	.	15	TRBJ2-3	TGTGCCAGCAGTCCGGACAGGGGTGGCACAGATACGCAGTATTTT	CASSPDRGGTDTQYF
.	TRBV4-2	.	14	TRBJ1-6	TGTGCCAGCAGCAAGGGACAAGATAATTCACCCCTCCACTTT	CASSKGQDNSPLHF
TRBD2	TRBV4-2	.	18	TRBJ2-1	TGTGCCAGCAGCCAAGACGCGCCGAGCGGGAGTCCCTACAATGAGCAGTTCTTC	CASSQDAPSGSPYNEQFF
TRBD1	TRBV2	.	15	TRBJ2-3	TGTGCCAGCTCTAGGACGGGACAGGGGATAGATACGCAGTATTTT	CASSRTGQGIDTQYF
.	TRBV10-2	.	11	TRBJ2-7	TGCGCCAGCAGCCCGTACTACGAGCAGTACTTC	CASSPYYEQYF
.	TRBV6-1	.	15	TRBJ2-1	TGTGCCAGCAGTGTTGGCTTCCTTAGCTCCAATGAGCAGTTCTTC	CASSVGFLSSNEQFF